A single sample is the source of the 20 T cell receptor beta chains below, sequenced in a study of vaccination effects on CD4 cells after COVID-19. Method: immunoSEQ multiplex PCR; TCRdb's copy keeps in-frame clones and lacks some. The data contain tens of thousands of clones, 73% of them seen just once; the ten biggest clones take up about 33%. Antigen-specific CD4+ T cells were expanded with viral peptide pools in the ViraFEST assay before sequencing. Following 10 days of culture, CD4+ T cells were isolated. PCR confirmed that the person was infected with SARS-CoV-2 between March and December 2020. These TCRs' antigens remain unknown. The sequences come from CD4+ T cells from PBMCs cultured with a peptide pool, collected before COVID-19 vaccination. Every receptor here comes from a human donor who had a prior SARS-CoV-2 infection.

The sample holds a few counts of this clone. The chain employs TRBV10-3 and TRBJ2-7; D not resolved. CDR1 and CDR2 (germline): ENHRY, SYGVKD. Trimming cost V 3 bases and J 6 bases, with 15 bases left between them. This CDR3 comprises 14 residues. The CDR3 spells CAISDYSRIGEQYF. In DNA, the CDR3 is TGTGCCATCAGTGATTATAGTCGGATAGGCGAGCAGTACTTC.

The V and J genes are TRBV14 and TRBJ2-1; D may be TRBD2 (6 bases). The V gene lost 3 bases and the J gene lost 9 bases, with 21 bases spanning the gap. Germline V lookup: CDR1 SGHDN, CDR2 FVKESK. The CDR3 is 16 residues long. CDR3 nucleotide sequence: TGTGCCAGCAGCCATTCGACCAGCGGGCGGGGCGGTGAGCAGTTCTTC. Its translation is CASSHSTSGRGGEQFF. The full variable domain, its missing parts supplied by reference TRBV14 and TRBJ2-1, is EAGVTQFPSHSVIEKGQTVTLRCDPISGHDNLYWYRRVMGKEIKFLLHFVKESKQDESGMPNNRFLAERTGGTYSTLKVQPAELEDSGVYFCASSHSTSGRGGEQFFGPGTRLTVL.

This sequence joins TRBV10-1 and TRBJ2-2; 9 nucleotides line up with TRBD1. The J segment lost 6 bases and the V segment lost 7 bases, leaving 18 bases of the junction unmatched. From germline, CDR1 is WNHNN and CDR2 SYGVQD (reference sequence). The CDR3 sequence is 18 residues long. The CDR3 sequence: CASTLPESWGQGPGELFF. The CDR3, as DNA: TGCGCCAGCACCCTCCCCGAGAGTTGGGGACAGGGACCCGGGGAGCTGTTTTTT.

This chain joins TRBV2 and TRBJ2-7, with D unresolved. The V end lost 5 bases, the J end lost 3 bases, and 5 bases lay between the germline ends. The CDR3 totals 11 residues. Germline lookup yields CDR1 SNHLY and CDR2 FYNNEI. CDR3: CASSIYYEQYF. Written as DNA, the CDR3 is TGTGCCAGCAGTATATACTACGAGCAGTACTTC. Full variable domain (remainder filled in from reference TRBV2 and TRBJ2-7): EPEVTQTPSHQVTQMGQEVILRCVPISNHLYFYWYRQILGQKVEFLVSFYNNEISEKSEIFDDQFSVERPDGSNFTLKIRSTKLEDSAMYFCASSIYYEQYFGPGTRLTVT.

The chain carries TRBV5-1 and TRBJ2-2, with TRBD1 identical over 8 bases. The CDR3 length is 15 residues. J was trimmed by 4 bases and V by 3 bases; bases with no gene match: 5. CDR1 and CDR2 from the germline V gene are SGHRS and YFSETQ. CDR3 amino acids: CASSSGQVGTGELFF. In nucleotides, the CDR3 is TGCGCCAGCAGCTCGGGACAGGTCGGCACCGGGGAGCTGTTTTTT.

The V gene is TRBV7-3, the J gene TRBJ1-1; weak D call: TRBD1 (5 bases). Deletions cut 0 bases from V and 2 bases from J, with 7 bases between. Looked up from germline, CDR1 is SGHTA and CDR2 is FQGTGA. The CDR3 covers 14 residues. CDR3 bases: TGTGCCAGCAGCTTAACGGGGGGAAACACTGAAGCTTTCTTT. Encoded protein: CASSLTGGNTEAFF.

This chain uses TRBV11-3 with TRBJ1-1, with 8 bases lining up with TRBD1. CDR1 is SGHNT and CDR2 is YENEEA in the germline V gene. The CDR3 length is 13 residues. V dropped 6 bases and J dropped 10; count of bases not matched to a gene: 10. CDR3 in amino acids: CASSKGGQGLAFF. DNA for the CDR3: TGTGCCAGCAGTAAAGGCGGACAGGGATTAGCTTTCTTT.

This sequence joins TRBV3-1 (or the pseudogene TRBV3-2) and TRBJ1-2; TRBD1 might be the D (5 bases). Trimming took 5 bases from V and 6 from J, leaving 16 bases between them. The CDR3 loop spans 14 amino acids. CDR1 and CDR2 (germline): LGHDT, YNNKEL (reference sequence). CDR3 in amino acids: CASSKGESRDGYTF. DNA of the CDR3: TGTGCCAGCAGCAAAGGGGAATCCAGGGATGGCTACACCTTC.

The chain couples TRBV5-6 to TRBJ2-3; 8 bases map to TRBD1. There are 16 residues in the CDR3. Unmatched junction bases numbered 9, after V lost 4 bases and J lost 2 bases. The germline V gene encodes CDR1 SGHDT and CDR2 YYEEEE. The CDR3: CASSLDRGKYTDTQYF. Here the CDR3 DNA reads TGTGCCAGCAGCCTTGACAGGGGCAAATACACAGATACGCAGTATTTT.

The rearrangement uses TRBV18 and TRBJ1-5; D unclear. This CDR3 contains 18 residues. V lost 1 base, J lost 0 bases, and 16 bases lay in between. From germline, CDR1 is KGHSH and CDR2 LQKENI. CDR3 DNA sequence: TGTGCCAGCTCACCACGAACTAGGGCAGACGATAGCAATCAGCCCCAGCATTTT. Its translation: CASSPRTRADDSNQPQHF. The whole variable domain, remainder taken from reference TRBV18 and TRBJ1-5, is NAGVMQNPRHLVRRRGQEARLRCSPMKGHSHVYWYRQLPEEGLKFMVYLQKENIIDESGMPKERFSAEFPKEGPSILRIQQVVRGDSAAYFCASSPRTRADDSNQPQHFGDGTRLSIL.

The chain has TRBV5-1 and TRBJ2-7; tentative D call: TRBD2 (6 bases). Deletions cut 4 bases from V and 2 bases from J, with 19 bases between. The CDR3 spans 16 residues. Germline V gene data show CDR1 as SGHRS and CDR2 as YFSETQ. The CDR3 loop reads CASSRGLVTSPYEQYF. The CDR3 region has the DNA TGCGCCAGCAGCCGGGGACTGGTGACGTCCCCCTACGAGCAGTACTTC.

V and J are TRBV30 and TRBJ2-1; D tentatively reads TRBD1 or TRBD2 (6 bases each). Germline lookup yields CDR1 GTSNPN and CDR2 SVGIG (reference sequence). The CDR3 is 17 amino acids. Deletions cut 2 bases from V and 8 bases from J, with 25 bases between. CDR3 in DNA: TGTGCCTGGAGTTCCCCGGGGGCAGGGAGGTTTGGGGATGAGCAGTTCTTC. Protein: CAWSSPGAGRFGDEQFF.

The table lists this clone with a few counts. The V and J genes are TRBV7-6 and TRBJ2-3; D remains ambiguous. V gave up 1 base and J gave up 1 base, with 9 bases separating them. Germline V lookup: CDR1 SGHVS, CDR2 FNYEAQ. The CDR3 spans 15 residues. The CDR3 is CASSLDPEGTDTQYF. CDR3 DNA: TGTGCCAGCAGCTTAGATCCAGAAGGCACAGATACGCAGTATTTT.

The gene calls are TRBV6-5 and TRBJ2-5; 7 bases are a match to TRBD1. This CDR3 is 15 amino acids long. V was pared by 6 bases and J by 6 bases, with 13 bases of the junction left unmatched. Germline loops: CDR1 MNHEY, CDR2 SVGAGI. The CDR3 DNA reads as TGTGCCAGCAGGCGAGAATGGGACAGTTTACAGACCCAGTACTTC. This encodes CASRREWDSLQTQYF.

As DNA, the CDR3 is TGTGCCAGCAGCAACCCGGACAGGGGGAACACTGAAGCTTTCTTT. Protein product: CASSNPDRGNTEAFF. J is TRBJ1-1 and V is TRBV11-1; 9 nucleotides align to TRBD1. J was trimmed by 1 base and V by 5 bases; bases with no gene match: 5. This CDR3 is built from 15 residues. CDR1 and CDR2 (germline): SGHAT, FQDESV (reference sequence).

The chain is built from TRBV7-6 and TRBJ1-2; 7 bases are a match to TRBD1. V was clipped by 0 bases and J by 4 bases; unmatched bases: 11. CDR1 is SGHVS, CDR2 FNYEAQ, per germline. CDR3 length: 17 amino acids. CDR3 loop: CASSLAPPGQRGYGYTF. In DNA form, the CDR3 reads TGTGCCAGCAGCTTAGCCCCCCCGGGACAGCGAGGCTATGGCTACACCTTC.

The chain is built from TRBV7-9 and TRBJ1-5, with no clear D. Germline CDR1 reads SEHNR; CDR2 reads FQNEAQ (reference sequence). Trimming cost V 5 bases and J 0 bases, with 11 bases left between them. This CDR3 has 15 amino acids. CDR3 loop: CASSAPGSSNQPQHF. CDR3 DNA sequence: TGTGCCAGCAGCGCCCCGGGCAGTAGCAATCAGCCCCAGCATTTT.

This rearrangement joins TRBV29-1 to TRBJ2-5; 7 bases map to TRBD2. The CDR3 runs 12 residues. V gave up 6 bases and J gave up 2 bases; unmatched junction bases: 3. Germline V lookup: CDR1 SQVTM, CDR2 ANQGSEA. CDR3 nucleotides: TGCAGCGTGCTAGCGGCGCAAGAGACCCAGTACTTC. Its protein is CSVLAAQETQYF.

This chain links TRBV3-1 (or the pseudogene TRBV3-2) with TRBJ1-6; TRBD1 is a possible D gene (6 bases). V lost 6 bases, J lost 8 bases, and 14 bases lay in between. CDR3 size: 14 residues. The V gene's germline CDR1 is LGHDT and CDR2 YNNKEL (reference sequence). The CDR3 sequence is CASSLGRGYSPLHF. The CDR3 DNA is TGTGCCAGCAGTTTGGGCAGGGGATATTCACCCCTCCACTTT.

V gene TRBV27 combines with J gene TRBJ1-5; TRBD1 might be the D (5 bases). This CDR3 is 14 amino acids long. CDR1 and CDR2 (germline): MNHEY, SMNVEV (reference sequence). V was shortened by 3 bases and J by 4 bases, with 10 bases between the two germline ends. Here the CDR3 reads CASSLWGANQPQHF. The CDR3 DNA is TGTGCCAGCAGTTTGTGGGGCGCGAATCAGCCCCAGCATTTT.